These 17 T cell receptor beta chains originate from one sample sequenced in a study of cytotoxic CD8 clonotypes in ibrutinib-treated CLL. TCRdb keeps only in-frame clones here, not all; method: immunoSEQ multiplex PCR. The sample yields around 53,000 clones, roughly 50% seen once. The source material was PBMCs, sampled at disease progression, from a patient treated with ibrutinib. Every receptor here comes from a human donor with chronic lymphocytic leukemia.

This chain links TRBV9 with TRBJ2-5, with 8 positions matching TRBD1. Germline loops: CDR1 SGDLS, CDR2 YYNGEE. CDR3 length: 16 amino acids. V trimming: 1 base; J trimming: 5 bases; junction bases outside the gene matches: 10. The CDR3 sequence is CASSVQDRDFGETQYF. CDR3 sequence (DNA): TGTGCCAGCAGCGTACAGGACAGGGATTTCGGTGAGACCCAGTACTTC.

V is TRBV7-8 and J is TRBJ2-7; 11 nucleotides match TRBD1. CDR1 is SGHVS, CDR2 FQNEAQ, per germline. This CDR3 has 15 amino acids. V lost 3 bases to trimming and J lost 4 bases; unmatched junction nucleotides: 5. The CDR3 DNA is TGTGCCAGCAGCTTCGGACAGGGGGCGCGTTACGAGCAGTACTTC. Residues: CASSFGQGARYEQYF.

This clone was seen a handful of times. V gene TRBV28 combines with J gene TRBJ2-7; 8 bases align to TRBD2. Germline V gene lookup returns CDR1 MDHEN and CDR2 SYDVKM. The CDR3 covers 15 residues. Losses at the gene ends were 5 bases for V and 0 bases for J; bases not matched to a gene: 6. In nucleotides, the CDR3 is TGTGCCAGCAGTCCAGCGGGAGAAGGCTCCTACGAGCAGTACTTC. Amino acids: CASSPAGEGSYEQYF.

This clone was observed a handful of times. V usage is TRBV19 and J usage is TRBJ1-2, with D possibly being TRBD1 (5 bases). Germline V gene sequence: CDR1 LNHDA, CDR2 SQIVND (reference sequence). This CDR3 comprises 14 residues. The V end lost 3 bases, the J end lost 10 bases, and 18 bases lay between the germline ends. The CDR3 protein is CASSMGARQTTYTF. For the CDR3, the DNA is TGTGCCAGTAGTATGGGCGCACGACAGACTACCTACACCTTC.

This clone has a handful of counts. The chain combines TRBV25-1 with TRBJ1-6; TRBD1 might be the D (5 bases). The CDR3 is made up of 14 amino acids. Germline V CDR1 and CDR2: MGHDK, SYGVNS. Trimming shortened V by 2 bases and J by 9 bases, and 11 bases separated the two germline ends. Here the CDR3 DNA reads TGTGCCAGCAGTGAACGAGGGGAGGGTTCACCCCTCCACTTT. This codes for CASSERGEGSPLHF.

The chain is built from TRBV5-1 and TRBJ1-1; 7 positions match TRBD1. Germline V gene sequence: CDR1 SGHRS, CDR2 YFSETQ. V dropped 1 base and J dropped 4; count of bases not matched to a gene: 7. This CDR3 is built from 15 residues. DNA for the CDR3: TGCGCCAGCAGCTTGACGCCGACAGGGAGCACTGAAGCTTTCTTT. Its translation: CASSLTPTGSTEAFF.

The chain uses TRBV4-1 and TRBJ2-7, with D perhaps assigned TRBD1 or TRBD2 (5 bases each). V lost 1 base, J lost 4 bases, and 11 bases lay in between. Germline values: CDR1 MGHRA, CDR2 YSYEKL. The CDR3 length is 14 residues. The CDR3 DNA reads TGCGCCAGCAGCCAAGGTCACGGGGCTTACGAGCAGTACTTC. It yields the protein CASSQGHGAYEQYF.

The chain recombines TRBV6-5 with TRBJ2-2; 11 bases line up with TRBD2. The CDR3 contains 16 residues. CDR1 MNHEY and CDR2 SVGAGI come from the germline V gene. Germline trimming cut 2 bases from V and 6 bases from J; bases unmatched to any gene: 5. CDR3 nucleotides: TGTGCCAGCAGTTACAATAGCGGGGGGGCCCCCGGGGAGCTGTTTTTT. It encodes CASSYNSGGAPGELFF.

This clone was counted only a few times. CDR3 bases: TGTGCCAGCAGGGGGACAGGGCCTAACACTGAAGCTTTCTTT. Translating it yields CASRGTGPNTEAFF. The chain couples TRBV6-4 to TRBJ1-1, with TRBD1 identical over 9 bases. CDR1 MRHNA and CDR2 SNTAGT come from the germline V gene. The CDR3 is made up of 14 amino acids. The V segment lost 6 bases and the J segment 2 bases; nucleotides outside the gene matches: 4.

This clone was seen a few times. Written as DNA, the CDR3 is TGTGCCAGCAGTTACGTGGCAGGGAATCAGCCCCAGCATTTT. Protein: CASSYVAGNQPQHF. The chain is built from TRBV6-5 and TRBJ1-5, with D possibly being TRBD1 (5 bases). The CDR3 is made up of 14 amino acids. V dropped 2 bases and J dropped 4 bases, with 9 bases sitting between them. Germline V gives CDR1 MNHEY, CDR2 SVGAGI.

This clone was counted once. This sequence joins TRBV5-1 and TRBJ1-1, with a possible D match to TRBD1 (5 bases). With 1 base removed from V and 1 base from J, the gap between germline ends came to 11 bases. The length of the CDR3 is 15 residues. The germline V gene encodes CDR1 SGHRS and CDR2 YFSETQ. The CDR3: CASSLQGTSNTEAFF. As DNA, the CDR3 is TGCGCCAGCAGCTTGCAGGGAACTTCGAACACTGAAGCTTTCTTT.

The chain recombines TRBV28 with TRBJ2-7; 10 bases agree with TRBD1. This CDR3 is built from 15 residues. J gave up 1 base and V 5 bases, and 5 bases lay outside the gene matches. CDR1 and CDR2 from the germline V gene are MDHEN and SYDVKM. CDR3 sequence reads: CASSPPGQGSYEQYF. The CDR3 region has the DNA TGTGCCAGCAGTCCTCCGGGACAGGGGTCCTACGAGCAGTACTTC.

The chain has TRBV4-1 and TRBJ1-5, with TRBD1 as a possible D gene (5 bases). V lost 0 bases and J 6 bases, leaving 15 bases between the germline ends. The CDR3 is 16 amino acids. CDR1 and CDR2 from the germline V gene are MGHRA and YSYEKL. The CDR3 reads CASSQEGRGDGQPQHF. As DNA, the CDR3 is TGCGCCAGCAGCCAAGAAGGGAGGGGCGATGGTCAGCCCCAGCATTTT.

This chain connects TRBV5-1 to TRBJ2-3; the D gene is possibly TRBD2 (6 bases). CDR1 SGHRS and CDR2 YFSETQ come from the germline V gene. This CDR3 region has 14 residues. Trimming took off 6 bases at V and 1 base at J, with 12 bases between the two ends. CDR3 in DNA: TGCGCCAGCACGGCGGGATTGGGCACAGATACGCAGTATTTT. Residues: CASTAGLGTDTQYF.

This clone showed up just a few times. This chain joins TRBV10-2 and TRBJ1-1, with unresolved D. The CDR3 totals 13 residues. Trimming took off 4 bases at V and 2 bases at J, with 8 bases between the two ends. Germline CDR1 and CDR2: WSHSY and SAAADI. The CDR3 coding sequence is TGCGCCAGCAGTGTACAGATAAACACTGAAGCTTTCTTT. This encodes CASSVQINTEAFF.

This sequence joins TRBV20-1 and TRBJ2-7; tentative D call: TRBD2 (6 bases). CDR3 length: 11 amino acids. V was trimmed by 6 bases and J by 3 bases, leaving 9 bases between them. Germline V gives CDR1 DFQATT, CDR2 SNEGSKA (reference sequence). The CDR3 region has the DNA TGCAGTGCCGCGGAGGGCTACGAGCAGTACTTC. It specifies CSAAEGYEQYF.

This clone was found a few times. The V call is TRBV27, the J call TRBJ2-2; no reliable D call. Germline assignment: CDR1 MNHEY and CDR2 SMNVEV (reference sequence). With 5 bases removed from V and 4 bases from J, the gap between germline ends came to 20 bases. The CDR3 extends over 17 amino acids. The CDR3 nucleotides read TGTGCCAGCAGTCCCACCCGTGAGGAATGGGCCACCGGGGAGCTGTTTTTT. The encoded protein is CASSPTREEWATGELFF.